The source of this T cell receptor beta chain is a study of T cells in Graves' hyperthyroidism and ophthalmopathy. Study-wide context: Prior to any treatment, at the point of initial diagnosis, peripheral blood was collected. General observations from the study: Clonotypes that were expanded in thyroid above 0.001 mostly appeared in blood too.

Trimming pared 7 bases from V and 0 bases from J, leaving 7 bases between. Germline CDR1 is SQVTM and CDR2 is ANQGSEA. The CDR3 sequence is 12 residues long. This clonotype was observed many times. Its antigen is still unknown. Amplification of TCR beta CDR3 regions was performed using RNA transcripts as template. The HTBI primer set served for first-round RT-PCR of the TCR CDR3. MiXCR, run by TCRdb on the multiplex PCR reads, gives a single entry per CDR3 protein. The sample holds over 250,000 distinct CDR3 sequences, 25% seen once. V gene TRBV29-1 combines with J gene TRBJ1-3; the D is unclear. This TCR came from a man aged 40-49 years with Graves' hyperthyroidism that later progressed to Graves' ophthalmopathy. Specimen: blood. The DNA of the CDR3 is TGCAGCGCGGACGACTCTGGAAACACCATATATTTT. It translates to CSADDSGNTIYF.